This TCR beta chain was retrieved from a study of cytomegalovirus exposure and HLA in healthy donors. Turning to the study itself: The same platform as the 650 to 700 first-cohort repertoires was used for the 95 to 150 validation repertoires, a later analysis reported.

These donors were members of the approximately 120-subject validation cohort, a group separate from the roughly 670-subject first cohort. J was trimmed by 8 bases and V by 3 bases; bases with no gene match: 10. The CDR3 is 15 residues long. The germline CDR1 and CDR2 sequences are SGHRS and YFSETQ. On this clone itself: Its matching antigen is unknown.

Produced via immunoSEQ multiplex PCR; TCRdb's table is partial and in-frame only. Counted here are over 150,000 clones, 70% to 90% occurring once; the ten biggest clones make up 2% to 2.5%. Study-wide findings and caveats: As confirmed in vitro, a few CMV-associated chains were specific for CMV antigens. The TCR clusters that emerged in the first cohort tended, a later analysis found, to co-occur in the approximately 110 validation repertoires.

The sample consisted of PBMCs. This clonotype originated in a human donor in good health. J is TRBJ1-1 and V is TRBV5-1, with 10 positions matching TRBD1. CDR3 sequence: CASSSSTGGASEAFF. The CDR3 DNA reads TGCGCCAGCAGCTCCTCGACAGGGGGCGCTTCGGAAGCTTTCTTT.